This TCR beta chain was documented in a study of blood T cells in healthy people across ages (dated by TCRdb to 2013 to 2016). Background for the entire study: In model experiments, roughly one uniquely barcoded TCR beta cDNA molecule per two T cells was captured by template switching. To track age-related changes in TCR beta repertoire diversity, the study relied on deep sequencing normalized with unique cDNA molecular identifiers. The donors were split into four age groups: young (average 16 years), middle-aged (around 40), aged (roughly 65) and long-lived (approximately 80). To avoid experimental bias, donors of different ages were distributed randomly across sequencing lanes. Two additional independent replicas of 1 million unique cDNA reads from the same blood draw were analyzed for two donors (one aged 18 to 30 and one aged 80 or older).

Remarks on this clonotype: Its target antigen remains unknown. Per-base qualities were not stored, and no clone one base away is much larger.

The roughly 39 donors, aged 6 to 90 years, were systemically healthy Caucasian individuals from Russia. About 9.6 milliliters of peripheral blood were collected from each donor into EDTA-treated Vacutainer tubes. Ficoll-Paque density-gradient centrifugation was used to isolate PBMCs, with at least 6.5 million per sample. Trizol reagent was used to extract total RNA from PBMCs, with at least 5 micrograms per sample. For every donor, flow cytometry on a PBMC aliquot measured the percentage of naive CD45RAhigh/CD27high T cells. Findings and caveats that apply to the study as a whole: Observed TCR beta diversity per million T cells fell roughly linearly with age, and a significant reduction was already apparent by age roughly 40. Donor CMV infection status was unknown, potentially confounding age-related changes in expanded clonotypes. There was a strong correlation between observed TCR beta diversity and the percentage of naive T cells measured by flow cytometry. Estimates of total diversity based on one million sequenced T cells were considered lower bounds and underestimates. Conclusive comparison of naive and antigen-experienced compartments was prevented by the profiling of bulk unsorted PBMCs. Compared with the aged group, the long-lived group had more naive CD4+ T cells, fewer expanded clones and increased TCR diversity, a pattern suggesting age selection.

CDR1 and CDR2 are drawn from the germline V gene: MNHEY, SVGEGT. The V and J ends are trimmed by 7 bases and 13 bases, leaving 20 bases between them. The CDR3 numbers 13 residues from cysteine through phenylalanine. The CDR3 DNA has 39 bases and is translated from base 1. The method was 5' RACE. TCRdb shows the sequencer as Illumina HiSeq 2500. The second PCR ran for roughly 7 to 11 cycles and used a J-beta primer mix along with a sample-barcoded 5' primer. A unique molecular identifier was introduced onto each TCR beta cDNA molecule by a template-switch 5' adaptor carrying 12 random nucleotides. Each sample yielded at least 3 million CDR3-containing paired-end reads. All of the RNA was converted into first-strand cDNA using the Mint cDNA synthesis kit, with a TRBC-specific oligonucleotide serving as the primer. Following uracil-DNA glycosylase treatment, all cDNA underwent a first 18-cycle PCR with the universal primers M1SS and BC2_uni_R. Per the authors' processing: Normalization of each sample was performed by random selection of 1 million high-quality reads, each carrying a distinct molecular identifier. Reads with shared molecular identifiers were discarded instead of being binned into consensus sequences. MiTCR, set to a Q25 quality threshold and the strictest error-elimination algorithm, was used for CDR3 identification, clonotype clustering and error correction. A nonparametric unseen species model with Euler transformation was used to estimate lower-bound total TCR beta diversity. TCRdb passed the public sequencing reads through fastp at Q25 and MiXCR, retaining productive beta sequences. Rows merge per CDR3 protein into single entries with the most common DNA and genes. The V and J calls here are based on TCRdb, not the publication. This sample has approximately 900,000 distinct CDR3 sequences in its table, and about 48% of those were observed once. The ten largest clones add up to roughly an eighth of the sample.

Rearrangement joined TRBV6-2 or TRBV6-3 to TRBJ2-1; TRBD2 is a possible D gene, resting on 6 matching bases. This TCR derives from a man in his thirties or forties in good health. The specimen sequenced was blood. The CDR3 region: CASTWDSWETQFF. The nucleotide sequence reads as follows: TGTGCCAGCACGTGGGACTCCTGGGAGACCCAGTTCTTC.